The rows below give T cell receptor beta chains drawn from one sample of a study of blood T cell repertoires in COVID-19. Measured with immunoSEQ multiplex PCR; TCRdb has only the in-frame clones, and not every one. The sample holds under 300,000 clones, roughly 79% seen once. Sequenced material: peripheral blood. Receptors were obtained from a woman aged 55-70 years with active or convalescent COVID-19. Each CDR3 is given with its conserved first and last residue. The order of the fields is clone size, J gene, D gene, V gene, CDR3 DNA, CDR3 protein. D genes are given only for firm matches. Only part of the rows carry a size: once, few, many, or a class if the clone is expanded.

clone_size: once
j_call: TRBJ1-1
d_call: NA
v_call: TRBV2
cdr3_nt: TGTGCCAGCAAGGGGCTAGGGAACACTGAAGCTTTCTTT
cdr3_aa: CASKGLGNTEAFF

clone_size: few
j_call: TRBJ1-6
d_call: NA
v_call: TRBV19
cdr3_nt: TGTGCCAGTAGAACGACCGGGACTGATAATTCACCCCTCCACTTT
cdr3_aa: CASRTTGTDNSPLHF

clone_size: NA
j_call: TRBJ1-1
d_call: TRBD1
v_call: TRBV7-9
cdr3_nt: TGTGCCAGCAGCACGGGGACAGGGGCTGAAGCTTTCTTT
cdr3_aa: CASSTGTGAEAFF

clone_size: many
j_call: TRBJ2-7
d_call: NA
v_call: TRBV6-2/TRBV6-3
cdr3_nt: TGTGCCAGCAGTTACTCCGTGTCCGGGGGGCTCTACGAGCAGTACTTC
cdr3_aa: CASSYSVSGGLYEQYF

clone_size: NA
j_call: TRBJ1-4
d_call: NA
v_call: TRBV3-1/TRBV3-2
cdr3_nt: TGTGCCAGCAGCCACAGGGGCGTGGGGGCTAATGAAAAACTGTTTTTT
cdr3_aa: CASSHRGVGANEKLFF

clone_size: NA
j_call: TRBJ1-2
d_call: TRBD1
v_call: TRBV5-4
cdr3_nt: TGTGCCAGCAGCTCCGCCGAGGGGACAGGGGCCCCCTCCTCCTTC
cdr3_aa: CASSSAEGTGAPSSF

clone_size: NA
j_call: TRBJ1-4
d_call: NA
v_call: TRBV21-1
cdr3_nt: TGTGCCGCTGCTGGGGAGAAGGAAAAACTGTTTTTT
cdr3_aa: CAAAGEKEKLFF

clone_size: NA
j_call: TRBJ2-5
d_call: TRBD2
v_call: TRBV13
cdr3_nt: TGTGCCAGCAGCTTAAACAGCGGGGGGAGGGAGACCCAGTACTTC
cdr3_aa: CASSLNSGGRETQYF

clone_size: NA
j_call: TRBJ1-2
d_call: TRBD1
v_call: TRBV19
cdr3_nt: TGTGCCAGTAGTATTGGACACAGGGGGCGCGCGGGTGGCTACACCTTC
cdr3_aa: CASSIGHRGRAGGYTF

clone_size: NA
j_call: TRBJ1-5
d_call: NA
v_call: TRBV19
cdr3_nt: TGTGCCAGTATCGGCAGGCCGTATAGCAATCAGCCCCAGCATTTT
cdr3_aa: CASIGRPYSNQPQHF

clone_size: NA
j_call: TRBJ1-4
d_call: NA
v_call: TRBV11-2
cdr3_nt: TGTGCCAGCAGCCAGGGGCGCCCTAATGAAAAACTGTTTTTT
cdr3_aa: CASSQGRPNEKLFF

clone_size: NA
j_call: TRBJ1-6
d_call: TRBD1
v_call: TRBV4-2
cdr3_nt: TGTGCCAGCAGCCAAGATAGTGCCCCTCGACAGGGCGGGGAATCACCCCTCCACTTT
cdr3_aa: CASSQDSAPRQGGESPLHF

clone_size: NA
j_call: TRBJ2-7
d_call: NA
v_call: TRBV18
cdr3_nt: TGTGCCAGCTCACGTCCCTCGGGGGGGACAGGGAACGAGCAGTACTTC
cdr3_aa: CASSRPSGGTGNEQYF

clone_size: NA
j_call: TRBJ1-2
d_call: TRBD1
v_call: TRBV6-6
cdr3_nt: TGTGCCAGCAGACGAGGGACAGGGGACGGCTACACCTTC
cdr3_aa: CASRRGTGDGYTF